A selection of T cell receptor beta chains follows, all from one sample in a study of tumor-infiltrating lymphocytes in oesophageal squamous cell carcinoma. A single record per CDR3 protein comes from TCRdb applying MiXCR to the PCR reads. The sample lists about 13,000 distinct CDR3 sequences; approximately 58% were seen once. Sequenced: esophageal tumor tissue. Source of these receptors: a male donor with esophageal squamous cell carcinoma. The CDR3 runs from the conserved cysteine through the conserved F or W. Each record gives: J gene, V gene, clone size, D gene, CDR3 protein, CDR3 DNA. A D gene is named only where the DNA matches it firmly. Clone size appears in some rows only: once, few, many, or a class for an expanded clone.

>TRBJ2-5|TRBV6-6|-|-
CASSTDRSVEQYF
TGTGCCAGCTCAACCGACCGCTCTGTGGAGCAGTACTTC
>TRBJ2-3|TRBV7-8|-|TRBD1
CASSLGSGWQGARETQYF
TGTGCCAGCAGCTTAGGTTCGGGTTGGCAGGGGGCCCGGGAGACCCAGTATTTT
>TRBJ2-3|TRBV6-1|-|-
CASSRTDTAPDTQYF
TGTGCCAGCAGTAGGACGGATACTGCTCCAGATACGCAGTATTTT
>TRBJ1-5|TRBV6-1|-|TRBD1
CASSGYRGDQPQHF
TGTGCCAGCAGTGGCTACAGGGGGGATCAGCCCCAGCATTTT
>TRBJ2-2|TRBV7-2|-|-
CASSLARTNTGELFF
TGTGCCAGCAGCTTAGCCAGGACGAACACCGGGGAGCTGTTTTTT
>TRBJ2-7|TRBV7-8|few|TRBD1
CASSLSRTGGTSYEQYF
TGTGCCAGCAGCTTGAGCAGGACAGGGGGAACCTCCTACGAGCAGTACTTC
>TRBJ2-3|TRBV7-2|few|-
CASSPSRTDTQYF
TGTGCCAGCAGCCCTAGTCGCACAGATACGCAGTATTTT
>TRBJ2-1|TRBV7-9|large|TRBD2
CASSLRDGTSGNVEQFF
TGTGCCAGCAGCTTAAGAGACGGGACTAGCGGGAATGTTGAGCAGTTCTTC
>TRBJ2-7|TRBV7-2|-|TRBD2
CASSLVTGGRGEQYF
TGTGCCAGCAGCTTAGTGACGGGAGGGAGGGGCGAGCAGTACTTC
>TRBJ2-1|TRBV5-1|many|TRBD2
CASSLGPAGGRDEQFF
TGCGCCAGCAGCTTGGGCCCGGCCGGGGGGAGGGATGAGCAGTTCTTC
>TRBJ2-3|TRBV12-3/TRBV12-4|-|-
CASSFTGPSTDTQYF
TGTGCCAGCAGTTTCACAGGTCCTAGCACAGATACGCAGTATTTT
>TRBJ2-5|TRBV12-3/TRBV12-4|few|-
CASNGGVLETQYF
TGTGCCAGCAACGGAGGGGTCTTAGAGACCCAGTACTTC
>TRBJ2-7|TRBV7-9|-|-
CASSLASGEQYF
TGTGCCAGCAGCTTAGCGTCGGGCGAGCAGTACTTC
>TRBJ2-1|TRBV5-3|-|TRBD2
CASSLTSVSGQFF
TGTGCCAGCAGCTTGACTAGCGTCTCCGGGCAGTTCTTC
>TRBJ2-1|TRBV7-3|-|TRBD2
CASSLSASGGQGEQFF
TGTGCCAGCAGCTTAAGTGCTAGCGGGGGGCAGGGTGAGCAGTTCTTC
>TRBJ1-2|TRBV7-3|-|TRBD1
CASSISGTAYGYTF
TGTGCCAGCAGCATATCCGGGACAGCATATGGCTACACCTTC
>TRBJ2-1|TRBV7-6|-|-
CASSLRAGSYNEQFF
TGTGCTAGCAGCTTACGAGCGGGTTCATACAATGAGCAGTTCTTC
>TRBJ2-2|TRBV5-4|many|-
CASSLASANTGELFF
TGTGCCAGCAGCTTGGCCAGCGCGAACACCGGGGAGCTGTTTTTT
>TRBJ2-5|TRBV7-6|few|TRBD1
CASRPSGGETQYF
TGTGCCAGTAGACCCTCAGGGGGAGAGACCCAGTACTTC
>TRBJ2-1|TRBV7-2|few|TRBD2
CASSFFSGTYNEQFF
TGTGCCAGCAGCTTCTTTAGCGGGACCTACAATGAGCAGTTCTTC
>TRBJ2-1|TRBV28|-|TRBD1
CASSFSGGDYNEQFF
TGTGCCAGCAGTTTCTCAGGGGGCGACTACAATGAGCAGTTCTTC
>TRBJ1-3|TRBV7-9|-|TRBD1
CASSLGTGGSGNTIYF
TGTGCCAGCAGCCTGGGGACAGGGGGCTCTGGAAACACCATATATTTT
>TRBJ2-7|TRBV10-2|medium-sized|TRBD1
CASSLTGGPYEQYF
TGCGCCAGCAGCCTTACAGGGGGCCCCTACGAGCAGTACTTC
>TRBJ2-7|TRBV7-8|-|TRBD2
CASSPKPGLAGGEQYF
TGTGCCAGCAGCCCGAAACCGGGACTAGCGGGAGGCGAGCAGTACTTC
>TRBJ1-5|TRBV7-2|-|TRBD1
CASSLFVTGHQPQHF
TGTGCCAGCAGCTTGTTCGTGACAGGGCATCAGCCCCAGCATTTT
>TRBJ2-3|TRBV7-3|once|TRBD1
CASSPDRVKDTQYF
TGTGCCAGCAGCCCCGACAGGGTGAAAGATACGCAGTATTTT
>TRBJ2-1|TRBV7-8|-|-
CASSYRGRGAHEQFF
TGTGCCAGCAGCTATCGGGGCAGAGGGGCACATGAGCAGTTCTTC
>TRBJ2-3|TRBV7-8|medium-sized|TRBD2
CASSLSGGGAVMQYF
TGTGCCAGCAGCCTCTCCGGGGGGGGGGCGGTTATGCAGTATTTT
>TRBJ1-2|TRBV7-8|once|TRBD1
CASTGGSKGSYNSPLHF
TGTGCCAGTACAGGGGGATCTAAGGGCTCCTATAATTCACCCCTCCACTTC
>TRBJ2-7|TRBV20-1|-|TRBD1
CSAPWDRRSYEQYF
TGCAGTGCTCCCTGGGACAGGCGCTCCTACGAGCAGTACTTC
>TRBJ2-7|TRBV24-1|few|-
CATSDPGAAVYEQYF
TGTGCCACCAGTGACCCCGGAGCGGCTGTCTACGAGCAGTACTTC
>TRBJ2-2|TRBV12-2|many|-
CASRKREGDRGLTIGELFF
TGTGCAAGTCGCAAGCGGGAGGGGGACAGGGGTCTAACAATCGGGGAGCTGTTTTTT
>TRBJ1-5|TRBV7-8|-|-
CASSPRDNSYEQYFGPGGGQPQHF
-
>TRBJ2-5|TRBV11-2|-|-
CASSLDPGSYQETQYF
TGTGCCAGCAGCTTAGATCCCGGGAGCTACCAAGAGACCCAGTACTTC
>TRBJ2-5|TRBV7-4|-|-
CASSLSTAGETQYF
TGTGCCAGCAGCTTATCCACCGCCGGTGAGACCCAGTACTTC
>TRBJ2-1|TRBV7-6|-|-
CASSSRPDGDEQFF
TGTGCCAGCAGCTCGAGACCCGATGGGGATGAGCAGTTCTTC
>TRBJ1-1|TRBV12-3/TRBV12-4|-|TRBD1
CASSPGTGDDTEAFF
TGTGCCAGCAGTCCGGGGACAGGGGACGACACTGAAGCTTTCTTT
>TRBJ2-5|TRBV6-5|-|TRBD1
CASSYWGGTGSYNEQYF
TGTGCCAGCAGTTACTGGGGCGGGACAGGGTCCTACAATGAGCAGTACTTC
>TRBJ2-5|TRBV7-2|few|TRBD2
CASSLGLAGDQETQYF
TGTGCCAGCAGCCTCGGACTAGCGGGAGATCAAGAGACCCAGTACTTC
>TRBJ2-5|TRBV7-9|-|-
CASTPYKVGETQYF
TGTGCCAGCACCCCGTATAAGGTCGGAGAGACCCAGTACTTC
>TRBJ2-1|TRBV7-6|-|-
CASQSGSYNEQFF
TGTGCCAGCCAGAGCGGGTCCTACAATGAGCAGTTCTTC
>TRBJ2-1|TRBV7-9|-|TRBD2
CAWGLAGAYNEQFF
TGTGCCTGGGGTTTAGCGGGCGCCTACAATGAGCAGTTCTTC
>TRBJ1-2|TRBV7-9|-|-
CASSLAGFDGYTF
TGTGCCAGCAGCTTAGCTGGGTTTGATGGCTACACCTTC
>TRBJ2-5|TRBV7-8|few|-
CASSGYETQYF
TGTGCCAGCAGCGGGTATGAGACCCAGTACTTC
>TRBJ2-5|TRBV24-1|-|TRBD2
CATSAASGREKETQYF
TGTGCCACCAGTGCGGCTAGCGGGAGGGAAAAGGAGACCCAGTACTTC
>TRBJ2-1|TRBV7-4|-|-
CASSSHEQFF
TGTGCCAGCAGCTCCCATGAGCAGTTCTTC
>TRBJ2-3|TRBV7-8|-|TRBD1
CASSHRTGADTQYF
TGTGCCAGCAGCCACCGGACAGGGGCAGATACGCAGTATTTT
>TRBJ2-1|TRBV7-6|-|TRBD1
CASSRRQGATYNEQFF
TGTGCCAGCAGCCGTCGACAGGGGGCGACCTACAATGAGCAGTTCTTC
>TRBJ2-1|TRBV7-8|many|-
CASSRDGQSSYNEQFF
TGTGCCAGCAGCCGGGACGGTCAGAGCTCCTACAATGAGCAGTTCTTC
>TRBJ2-3|TRBV11-1|-|-
CASSLDTNTDTQYF
TGTGCCAGCAGCTTAGATACAAACACAGATACGCAGTATTTT